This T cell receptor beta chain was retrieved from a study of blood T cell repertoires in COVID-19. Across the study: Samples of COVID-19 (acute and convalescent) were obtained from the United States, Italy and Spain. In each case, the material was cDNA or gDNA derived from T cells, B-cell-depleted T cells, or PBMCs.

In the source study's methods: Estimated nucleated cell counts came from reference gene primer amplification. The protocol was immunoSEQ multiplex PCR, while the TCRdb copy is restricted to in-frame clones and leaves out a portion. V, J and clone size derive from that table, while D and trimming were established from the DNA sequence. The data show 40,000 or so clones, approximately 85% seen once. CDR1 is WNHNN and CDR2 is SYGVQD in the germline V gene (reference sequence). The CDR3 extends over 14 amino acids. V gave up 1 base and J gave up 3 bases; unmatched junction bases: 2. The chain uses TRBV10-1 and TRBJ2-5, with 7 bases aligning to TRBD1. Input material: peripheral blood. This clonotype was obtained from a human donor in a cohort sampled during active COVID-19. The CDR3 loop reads CASSEWGQKETQYF. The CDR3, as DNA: TGCGCCAGCAGTGAGTGGGGACAGAAAGAGACCCAGTACTTC.